Below, 5 T cell receptor beta chains from the same sample are listed, as sequenced in a study of beta chain features in type 1 diabetes. Study results and limitations: All four CD4+ subsets of Type 1 diabetes patients contained TCRB CDR3s that were moderately but significantly shorter.

Which antigens these TCRs recognize remains unknown. Expressed TCRB transcripts were sequenced after all isolated RNA was converted to cDNA. Assay: immunoSEQ multiplex PCR; the TCRdb copy retains only in-frame clones and omits some. The sample lists about 700,000 clones; roughly 13% were seen once. Sequenced material: naive CD4+ T cells from blood. These TCRs come from a young man with type 1 diabetes.

The chain is built from TRBV7-9 and TRBJ1-5; TRBD1 is a possible D gene (5 bases). V shed 5 bases and J shed 0 bases, with 8 bases lying between them. CDR3 length: 14 amino acids. Germline-derived CDR1 and CDR2 are SEHNR and FQNEAQ (reference sequence). The CDR3 DNA sequence: TGTGCCAGCAGCCCAGACAGTAGCAATCAGCCCCAGCATTTT. Translation: CASSPDSSNQPQHF.

This clone was recorded a few times. This chain connects TRBV11-1 to TRBJ2-7, with 7 positions matching TRBD1. V trimming: 5 bases; J trimming: 3 bases; junction bases outside the gene matches: 7. The germline V gene has CDR1 SGHAT and CDR2 FQDESV (reference sequence). The length of the CDR3 is 14 residues. CDR3: CASSLTDRFYEQYF. As DNA, the CDR3 is TGTGCCAGCAGCCTAACGGACAGGTTCTACGAGCAGTACTTC. The variable domain in full, completed from reference TRBV11-1 and TRBJ2-7, reads EAEVAQSPRYKITEKSQAVAFWCDPISGHATLYWYRQILGQGPELLVQFQDESVVDDSQLPKDRFSAERLKGVDSTLKIQPAELGDSAMYLCASSLTDRFYEQYFGPGTRLTVT.

This clone was counted between two and nine times. CDR3 protein: CASSTLGLVTDTQYF. Written as DNA, the CDR3 is TGTGCCAGCAGTACGCTGGGACTAGTGACAGATACGCAGTATTTT. This chain joins TRBV27 and TRBJ2-3; TRBD2 matches at 8 bases. V was clipped by 5 bases and J by 3 bases; unmatched bases: 7. This CDR3 comprises 15 residues. Germline V CDR1 and CDR2: MNHEY, SMNVEV (reference sequence).

The chain links TRBV5-8 to TRBJ2-4, with D perhaps TRBD1 (6 bases). CDR3 length equals 16 residues. Trimming took 0 bases from V and 8 from J, leaving 18 bases between them. The germline CDR1 and CDR2 sequences are SGHTS and YDEGEE. In DNA form, the CDR3 reads TGTGCCAGCAGCTTGGCCCTACAGGGCGTGGGAGACATTCAGTACTTC. Protein: CASSLALQGVGDIQYF. Together with reference TRBV5-8 and TRBJ2-4, the CDR3 gives the full variable domain: EAGVTQSPTHLIKTRGQQATLRCSPISGHTSVYWYQQALGLGLQFLLWYDEGEERNRGNFPPRFSGRQFPNYSSELNVNALELEDSALYLCASSLALQGVGDIQYFGAGTRLSVL.

The V call is TRBV29-1, the J call TRBJ2-7, with D perhaps TRBD1 or TRBD2 (5 bases each). Germline V CDR1 and CDR2: SQVTM, ANQGSEA. The CDR3 has 12 residues. The CDR3 DNA reads TGCAGTGCCCTGGGGACGGGCTACGAGCAGTACTTC. Its translation: CSALGTGYEQYF.